The rows below give T cell receptor beta chains drawn from one sample of a study of T cell clonotyping in hematopoietic cell transplantation. Sequencing was performed with immunoSEQ multiplex PCR; in TCRdb, only in-frame clones are kept and a portion is missing. The sample records about 45,000 clones, roughly 80% being singletons. Sequences were derived from peripheral blood mononuclear cells, sampled before stem cell transplant. These receptors all come from a man between 60 and 70 years old with myelodysplastic syndrome. Some clones in this sample may be carry-over from other donors' samples. Both conserved end residues are part of each CDR3. Each record gives: D gene, V gene, clone size, J gene, CDR3 DNA, CDR3 protein. A D gene is named only where the DNA matches it firmly. Expanded clones are given a class, and other clones once, few, many or no size at all.

.	TRBV5-1	.	TRBJ1-1	TGCGCCAGCAGGCGGGGTCCTATGAACACTGAAGCTTTCTTT	CASRRGPMNTEAFF
.	TRBV19	few	TRBJ1-4	TGTGCCAGTAATCAGGGGCCTGAAAAACTGTTTTTT	CASNQGPEKLFF
.	TRBV7-2	.	TRBJ1-5	TGTGCCAGCAGCCCGTACCCCCACAGTAGCAATCAGCCCCAGCATTTT	CASSPYPHSSNQPQHF
TRBD1	TRBV5-6	.	TRBJ2-7	TGTGCCAGCAGCTTGGTAGGGACAGGGGGCTTCAGGCAGTACTTC	CASSLVGTGGFRQYF
.	TRBV30	.	TRBJ1-1	TGTGCCTGGAAGCGAGATGGCACTGAAGCTTTCTTT	CAWKRDGTEAFF
TRBD2	TRBV2	.	TRBJ2-3	TGTGCCAGCAGGCCCCGGGGAGAGCGGGGGCCCCGGGATACGCAGTATTTT	CASRPRGERGPRDTQYF
TRBD2	TRBV11-2	.	TRBJ2-7	TGTGCCAGCAGCGGAGCGGGGGGGCCTACCTACGAGCAGTACTTC	CASSGAGGPTYEQYF
.	TRBV15	.	TRBJ1-5	TGTGCCACCAGCAGCTTTAATCAGCCCCAGCATTTT	CATSSFNQPQHF
TRBD1	TRBV6-5	few	TRBJ2-1	TGTGCCAGCAGTTACTTCAGGGGGCCCAATCCCAATGAGCAGTTCTTC	CASSYFRGPNPNEQFF
TRBD1	TRBV7-9	.	TRBJ1-6	TGTGCCAGCAGCCCCAGTTCGACAGGGTATAATTCACCCCTCCACTTT	CASSPSSTGYNSPLHF
.	TRBV6-1	.	TRBJ2-5	TGTGCCACCCAGGGGGACTGGAAAGAGACCCAGTACTTC	CATQGDWKETQYF
.	TRBV14	.	TRBJ1-5	TGTGCCAGCAAAAAAAGGGGCGGGAATCAGCCCCAGCATTTT	CASKKRGGNQPQHF
TRBD1	TRBV5-1	.	TRBJ1-1	TGCGCCAGCAGCTTGGGGGACAGGGGATGGGCTGAAGCTTTCTTT	CASSLGDRGWAEAFF
.	TRBV7-9	.	TRBJ2-1	TGTGCCAGCAGCTTCGAGAACGACAATGAGCAGTTCTTC	CASSFENDNEQFF
TRBD2	TRBV2	once	TRBJ2-5	TGTGCCAGCACCCGAGGCCTAGCGGGGGTCGCGTACCAAGAGACCCAGTACTTC	CASTRGLAGVAYQETQYF
TRBD1	TRBV29-1	.	TRBJ2-3	TGCAGCGTTTCTATGACAGGGTGGTTGGCAGATACGCAGTATTTT	CSVSMTGWLADTQYF
TRBD2	TRBV9	few	TRBJ2-5	TGTGCCAGCAGCGGCACCGGGACTAGCGTCCGGGAGACCCAGTACTTC	CASSGTGTSVRETQYF